One and the same sample provided the 5 T cell receptor beta chains below, sequenced in a study of cytomegalovirus exposure and HLA in healthy donors (dated by TCRdb to the late 2010s). The library came from the immunoSEQ multiplex PCR assay. The multiplex PCR relied on a mix of 60 forward primers for TCR Vbeta segments and 13 reverse primers for TCR Jbeta segments. In its TCRdb copy, this immuneACCESS table keeps in-frame sequences only and misses some clones. Where compared with another copy, unresolved V genes explain less than half of these, and the others have no known cause. The sample's own table lists over 100,000 clones. Approximately 6.8% of the sample is in the top ten clones. The sample taken for sequencing was PBMCs. All receptors derive from a man between 35 and 55 years old in good health and CMV-seropositive.

The chain joins TRBV7-8 to TRBJ1-1; D may be TRBD1 (5 bases). The germline V gene encodes CDR1 SGHVS and CDR2 FQNEAQ. V was trimmed by 5 bases and J by 0 bases, leaving 16 bases between them. This CDR3 has 16 residues. CDR3 nucleotides: TGTGCCAGCAGCGAAAGGGGCATGGTATTGAACACTGAAGCTTTCTTT. Translating it yields CASSERGMVLNTEAFF.

The chain is built from TRBV5-1 and TRBJ1-2; 10 nucleotides match TRBD1. The germline V gene encodes CDR1 SGHRS and CDR2 YFSETQ. The V and J ends lost 4 bases and 2 bases, in that order; junction bases with no gene match: 2. The CDR3 spans 14 residues. CDR3 loop: CASSPDRGNYGYTF. CDR3 DNA: TGCGCCAGCAGCCCGGACAGGGGGAACTATGGCTACACCTTC.

The CDR3 coding sequence is TGTGCCAGCAGCTTAGGACTTACGGTCCCCGAAGCTTTCTTT. This translates into CASSLGLTVPEAFF. The gene calls are TRBV7-9 and TRBJ1-1, with D unclear. Trimming cost V 1 base and J 8 bases, with 14 bases left between them. This CDR3 has 14 amino acids. From germline, CDR1 is SEHNR and CDR2 FQNEAQ (reference sequence).

The V gene is TRBV28, the J gene TRBJ2-2; D uncertain. The CDR3 spans 13 residues. V was cut by 10 bases and J by 4 bases, with 13 bases left in between. Germline CDR1 reads MDHEN; CDR2 reads SYDVKM. The CDR3 reads CATTTPGTGELFF. CDR3 sequence (DNA): TGTGCCACTACCACCCCTGGCACCGGGGAGCTGTTTTTT. Drawing the rest from reference TRBV28 and TRBJ2-2, the complete variable domain is DVKVTQSSRYLVKRTGEKVFLECVQDMDHENMFWYRQDPGLGLRLIYFSYDVKMKEKGDIPEGYSVSREKKERFSLILESASTNQTSMYLCATTTPGTGELFFGEGSRLTVL.

CDR3 sequence reads: CASSLIGRQQETQYF. Written as DNA, the CDR3 is TGTGCCAGCAGCTTAATTGGTCGACAGCAAGAGACCCAGTACTTC. The chain recombines TRBV7-3 with TRBJ2-5; D is perhaps TRBD1 (5 bases). Germline V lookup: CDR1 SGHTA, CDR2 FQGTGA. V lost 1 base, J lost 2 bases, and 11 bases lay in between. This CDR3 contains 15 residues.